The 21 T cell receptor beta chains in this list originate from one sample, sequenced in a study of regulatory T cells in long-lasting Graves disease. Time point meaning: persistent/refractory GD, antithyroid drugs over 5 years with positive TRAb. From PBMCs, RNA was extracted and then used to make the TCR library. Sequencing libraries for TCR beta were prepared with iRepertoire HTBI primers and Arm-PCR of CDR3 regions. TCRdb re-called the multiplex PCR reads with MiXCR, one entry per CDR3 protein. The profile shows roughly 430,000 distinct CDR3 sequences, approximately 22% of them singletons. Source: peripheral blood mononuclear cells (PBMCs), taken when the disease was refractory, from a patient treated with antithyroid drugs. These receptors were collected from a female donor with Graves disease.

Comment on this clonotype: This clone may be a read error of a much larger clone one base away. This chain links TRBV29-1 with TRBJ2-5; D gene unclear. This CDR3 region has 13 residues. CDR1 and CDR2 from the germline V gene are SQVTM and ANQGSEA. V was cut by 4 bases and J by 2 bases, with 11 bases left in between. The CDR3 reads CSVAGSEQETQYF. The CDR3 bases are TGCAGCGTTGCAGGAAGCGAACAAGAGACCCAGTACTTC.

Many counts were recorded for this clonotype. The CDR3 region has the DNA TGTGCCAGCAGTTTAGCTCAGGGGGGATATGGCTACACCTTC. The encoded protein is CASSLAQGGYGYTF. The V and J genes are TRBV28 and TRBJ1-2, with 7 bases lining up with TRBD1. Germline V CDR1 and CDR2: MDHEN, SYDVKM. V shed 2 bases, J shed 5 bases, and the junction held 5 bases outside the gene matches. This CDR3 region has 14 residues.

This clonotype was counted many times. The chain couples TRBV2 to TRBJ1-1; 8 bases fit TRBD1. Germline CDR1 reads SNHLY; CDR2 reads FYNNEI. The CDR3 consists of 13 residues. The ends lost 7 bases at V and 4 bases at J; junction bases unmatched: 5. The CDR3 protein is CASTPTGVTEAFF. The CDR3, as DNA: TGTGCCAGCACCCCGACAGGGGTCACTGAAGCTTTCTTT. Using reference TRBV2 and TRBJ1-1 for the parts outside the CDR3, the full variable domain is EPEVTQTPSHQVTQMGQEVILRCVPISNHLYFYWYRQILGQKVEFLVSFYNNEISEKSEIFDDQFSVERPDGSNFTLKIRSTKLEDSAMYFCASTPTGVTEAFFGQGTRLTVV.

The chain employs TRBV20-1 and TRBJ2-5, with 9 bases that match TRBD2. The germline V gene has CDR1 DFQATT and CDR2 SNEGSKA (reference sequence). The CDR3 has 15 residues. V shed 3 bases, J shed 5 bases, and the junction held 10 bases outside the gene matches. The CDR3 region is CSARIAGDRGETQYF. The CDR3 DNA sequence: TGCAGTGCTAGGATAGCGGGAGATCGGGGGGAGACCCAGTACTTC.

This clonotype was found many times. The genes are TRBV28 and TRBJ2-7; TRBD2 aligns across 13 bases. V shed 4 bases and J 3 bases; nucleotides not matched to a gene: 6. The CDR3 is 16 residues long. Germline V gene lookup returns CDR1 MDHEN and CDR2 SYDVKM. CDR3 amino acids: CASSSPRTSGSYEQYF. CDR3 nucleotides: TGTGCCAGCAGTTCCCCCAGGACTAGCGGGAGCTACGAGCAGTACTTC.

The rearrangement links TRBV7-2 to TRBJ2-3; 10 nucleotides agree with TRBD2. There are 18 residues in the CDR3. Germline-derived CDR1 and CDR2 are SGHTA and FQGNSA. With V trimmed by 2 bases and J by 0 bases, 8 bases remained unmatched. CDR3 sequence (DNA): TGTGCCAGCAGCTTACTTCCTAGCGGGAGCCTTAGCACAGATACGCAGTATTTT. Its translation is CASSLLPSGSLSTDTQYF.

In its sample, this clonotype was seen once. It differs at one base from a far larger clone, so likely a read error. The rearrangement joins TRBV19 to TRBJ2-7; D unresolved. The CDR3 loop spans 13 amino acids. Trimming left V 5 bases short and J 0 bases short, with 8 bases between. CDR1 and CDR2 (germline): LNHDA, SQIVND (reference sequence). DNA of the CDR3: TGTGCCAGTAGTCCGTGGGGCTCCTACGAGCAGTACTTC. This gives the protein CASSPWGSYEQYF.

This clonotype occurred many times. V is TRBV28 and J is TRBJ2-2; tentative D call: TRBD2 (5 bases). The CDR3 has 15 amino acids. V was pared by 6 bases and J by 6 bases, with 17 bases between. Germline V lookup: CDR1 MDHEN, CDR2 SYDVKM. The CDR3: CASSPRVHGSGELFF. CDR3 DNA: TGTGCCAGCAGCCCGCGGGTCCACGGCTCCGGGGAGCTGTTTTTT.

The rearrangement uses TRBV5-6 and TRBJ2-5; the match to TRBD2 covers 11 bases. V shed 2 bases and J 3 bases; nucleotides not matched to a gene: 9. This CDR3 is 17 amino acids long. Germline loops: CDR1 SGHDT, CDR2 YYEEEE. The CDR3 DNA reads as TGTGCCAGCAGCTTTCCCATTGGGACTAGCGGAAAAGAGACCCAGTACTTC. Amino acids: CASSFPIGTSGKETQYF. Combining the CDR3 with reference TRBV5-6 and TRBJ2-5 gives the whole variable domain DAGVTQSPTHLIKTRGQQVTLRCSPKSGHDTVSWYQQALGQGPQFIFQYYEEEERQRGNFPDRFSGHQFPNYSSELNVNALLLGDSALYLCASSFPIGTSGKETQYFGPGTRLLVL.

This clonotype was recorded many times. CDR3 amino acids: CASSLSGTGSSYEQYF. The DNA for the CDR3 is TGTGCCAGCAGTTTATCGGGGACCGGTAGCTCCTACGAGCAGTACTTC. This chain links TRBV28 with TRBJ2-7, with D perhaps given as TRBD1 or TRBD2 (5 bases each). V gave up 1 base and J gave up 0 bases, with 13 bases separating them. The CDR3 runs to 16 residues. Germline loops: CDR1 MDHEN, CDR2 SYDVKM.

Comment on this clonotype: Possible read error: a much larger clone is one base away. This rearrangement joins TRBV2 to TRBJ2-1; D is possibly TRBD1 (6 bases). Trimming cost V 5 bases and J 7 bases, with 12 bases left between them. This CDR3 is built from 13 residues. Germline CDR1 reads SNHLY; CDR2 reads FYNNEI. CDR3 nucleotides: TGTGCCAGCAGTATACAGGGTTCGAATGAGCAGTTCTTC. Translated, it gives CASSIQGSNEQFF.

This clonotype showed up just a few times. V and J are TRBV7-9 and TRBJ2-4, with a possible D match to TRBD2 (7 bases). CDR3 length: 19 residues. Germline V CDR1 and CDR2: SEHNR, FQNEAQ (reference sequence). V was trimmed by 5 bases and J by 8 bases, leaving 31 bases between them. The CDR3 nucleotides read TGTGCCAGCAGCCCAGAGGTCTTTCCCAGGGAGGGGGTAAAGTACATTCAGTACTTC. It codes for CASSPEVFPREGVKYIQYF.

This sequence joins TRBV6-2 or TRBV6-3 and TRBJ2-7, with 10 bases identical to TRBD1. Germline CDR1 is MNHEY and CDR2 is SVGEGT. CDR3 length equals 14 residues. V gave up 5 bases and J gave up 6 bases; unmatched junction bases: 7. The CDR3, as DNA: TGTGCCAGCAGTAGCGACAGGGGGCATACCGAGCAGTACTTC. It encodes CASSSDRGHTEQYF.

V usage is TRBV5-1 and J usage is TRBJ2-2; D call uncertain. V was cut by 7 bases and J by 1 base, with 11 bases left in between. There are 14 residues in the CDR3. Germline loops: CDR1 SGHRS, CDR2 YFSETQ. The CDR3 loop is CASSADMNTGELFF. The CDR3 DNA is TGCGCCAGCTCAGCAGACATGAACACCGGGGAGCTGTTTTTT.

V gene TRBV5-1 combines with J gene TRBJ2-2, with D unresolved. Germline CDR1 is SGHRS and CDR2 is YFSETQ. V lost 0 bases to trimming and J lost 4 bases, with 7 bases between them. This CDR3 has 14 amino acids. The CDR3 DNA sequence: TGCGCCAGCAGCTTGGCCATTTCCACCGGGGAGCTGTTTTTT. Its protein is CASSLAISTGELFF.

The table lists this clonotype with many counts. J is TRBJ2-7 and V is TRBV30, with 10 nucleotides matching TRBD1. The trim removed 0 bases at V and 4 bases at J, leaving 3 bases unmatched. The CDR3 spans 14 residues. Germline V gives CDR1 GTSNPN, CDR2 SVGIG (reference sequence). The CDR3 loop is CAWSVGTGVYEQYF. CDR3 DNA sequence: TGTGCCTGGAGTGTAGGGACAGGGGTGTACGAGCAGTACTTC.

Only a few counts were recorded for this clonotype. The CDR3 region is CASNVAGGPGETQYF. The DNA for the CDR3 is TGTGCCAGCAACGTCGCGGGAGGGCCGGGAGAGACCCAGTACTTC. This chain uses TRBV27 with TRBJ2-5; 9 bases match TRBD2. After removal of 7 bases from V and 4 bases from J, the junction contained 10 bases not matched to a gene. CDR1 and CDR2 from the germline V gene are MNHEY and SMNVEV (reference sequence). This CDR3 is built from 15 residues.

The J gene is TRBJ2-1, the V gene TRBV5-1; D possibly matches TRBD1 or TRBD2 (5 bases each). Trimming left V 0 bases short and J 6 bases short, with 16 bases between. This CDR3 has 16 amino acids. Germline V gene sequence: CDR1 SGHRS, CDR2 YFSETQ. The CDR3 is CASSLAGTLRGNEQFF. The CDR3 DNA reads as TGCGCCAGCAGCTTGGCCGGGACCCTGAGGGGCAATGAGCAGTTCTTC.

This clonotype was detected many times. The chain recombines TRBV5-6 with TRBJ2-7, with 8 bases that match TRBD2. After removal of 1 base from V and 5 bases from J, the junction contained 2 bases not matched to a gene. Germline CDR1 SGHDT, CDR2 YYEEEE. The CDR3 covers 13 residues. Here the CDR3 reads CASSLPGGHEQYF. For the CDR3, the DNA is TGTGCCAGCAGCTTGCCGGGAGGGCACGAGCAGTACTTC.

This clonotype came up many times. V usage is TRBV2 and J usage is TRBJ2-2; possibly TRBD1 for D (5 bases). This CDR3 contains 16 residues. Germline V lookup: CDR1 SNHLY, CDR2 FYNNEI. Trimming took 6 bases from V and 1 from J, leaving 15 bases between them. For the CDR3, the DNA is TGTGCCAGCAGACGCATTCCTCAGGGGAACACCGGGGAGCTGTTTTTT. Amino acids: CASRRIPQGNTGELFF. Full variable domain (missing parts from reference TRBV2 and TRBJ2-2): EPEVTQTPSHQVTQMGQEVILRCVPISNHLYFYWYRQILGQKVEFLVSFYNNEISEKSEIFDDQFSVERPDGSNFTLKIRSTKLEDSAMYFCASRRIPQGNTGELFFGEGSRLTVL.

This clonotype was seen a few times. This chain uses TRBV5-6 with TRBJ1-1; 8 nucleotides align to TRBD1. The germline V gene encodes CDR1 SGHDT and CDR2 YYEEEE. The CDR3 sequence is 14 residues long. V trimming: 3 bases; J trimming: 7 bases; junction bases outside the gene matches: 8. The CDR3 region has the DNA TGTGCCAGCAGCTCGCCTACAGGGGGAGGTGAAGCTTTCTTT. Protein: CASSSPTGGGEAFF.